The clone carrying this T cell receptor (beta chain) was observed many times. Trimming shortened V by 4 bases and J by 10 bases, and 13 bases separated the two germline ends. The germline CDR1 and CDR2 sequences are SEHNR and FQNEAQ (reference sequence). CDR3 length equals 12 residues. The sample originates from a study of T-cell reconstitution after alpha-beta-depleted transplantation in children. Preparation of the TCRbeta library used unique molecular identifiers. In TCRdb, the PCR reads were re-called with MiXCR into one record per CDR3 protein. Among around 960,000 distinct CDR3 sequences listed, about 29% were seen once.

The V gene is TRBV7-9, the J gene TRBJ1-2; D is possibly TRBD1 (5 bases). This clonotype originated in a boy younger than two who had a stem cell transplant for SCID, so the T cells may come from the graft donor. The sequences come from PBMCs, mostly from graft donor cells, collected 360 days after TCRalphabeta/CD19-depleted stem cell transplant. The CDR3 DNA is TGTGCCAGCAGCTCCCGGACGGGGGACTACACCTTC. Amino acid sequence: CASSSRTGDYTF.